This T cell receptor (beta chain) was obtained from a study of CXCR3-negative and CXCR3-positive naive CD8 T cells. Overall study: Sequencing gave about 150 million TRB reads overall, about 1.5 +/- 0.3 million per library.

Findings of the study overall: Both of the naive subsets showed about the same high diversity, but memory CD8+ cells had much less. TRBV-TRBJ usage matched between naive CXCR3-negative and CXCR3-positive cells but not between memory cells.

UMI-labeled 5' RACE yielded the TRB cDNA libraries. TCRdb reprocessed the 5' RACE reads, keeping one entry per CDR3 protein, no DNA. This sample's table reports approximately 88,000 distinct CDR3 sequences. In regard to this clonotype: Its specificity is not known.

The TCR originated in a human donor in good health. Some clones in this sample may be carry-over from other donors' samples. Input material: naive CXCR3- CD8+ T cells from blood. Subset indicated: CD45RO-CCR7+CD27+CD95- naive CD8+ T cells lacking CXCR3 (TNR3-).

The CDR3 sequence is CATSGGTGELFF. The V call is TRBV24-1, the J call TRBJ2-2; without DNA, the TCRdb call of TRBD2 cannot be checked. The CDR3 is 12 residues long. Germline V gene data show CDR1 as KGHDR and CDR2 as SFDVKD.